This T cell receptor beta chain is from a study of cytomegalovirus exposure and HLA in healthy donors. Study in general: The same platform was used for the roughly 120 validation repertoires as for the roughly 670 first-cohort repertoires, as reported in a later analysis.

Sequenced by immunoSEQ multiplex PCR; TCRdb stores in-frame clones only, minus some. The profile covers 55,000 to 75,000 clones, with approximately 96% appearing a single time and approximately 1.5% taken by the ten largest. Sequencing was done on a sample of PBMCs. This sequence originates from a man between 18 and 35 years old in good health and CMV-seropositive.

CDR3 nucleotide sequence: TGTGCCAGCAGCCCCCTGGGGCGGAGAGATACGCAGTATTTT. The encoded protein is CASSPLGRRDTQYF. The chain has TRBV7-3 and TRBJ2-3, with D possibly being TRBD1 (5 bases). CDR1 and CDR2 from the germline V gene are SGHTA and FQGTGA. There are 14 residues in the CDR3. The V and J ends lost 5 bases and 5 bases respectively, with 14 bases between them.